A selection of T cell receptor beta chains follows, all from one sample in a study of blood T cell repertoires in COVID-19. Profiling relied on immunoSEQ multiplex PCR, and the TCRdb table lists in-frame clones only, not all of them. This table holds roughly 200,000 clones, approximately 80% found once. Sequenced sample: peripheral blood. Every receptor here comes from a woman aged 35 to 49 with COVID-19, enrolled during active disease. Each CDR3 is given with its conserved first and last residue. The D gene is left open where the match is weak. The size field is filled for only some rows; it gives once, few, many or a size class.

clone size: .; V gene: TRBV30; J gene: TRBJ1-2; D gene: .; CDR3 protein: CAWSVTGKGYTF; CDR3 DNA: TGTGCCTGGAGTGTGACGGGGAAGGGCTACACCTTC
clone size: few; V gene: TRBV11-3; J gene: TRBJ2-2; D gene: .; CDR3 protein: CASSLRGGEGHTGELFF; CDR3 DNA: TGTGCCAGCAGCTTAAGGGGGGGCGAGGGGCACACCGGGGAGCTGTTTTTT
clone size: once; V gene: TRBV15; J gene: TRBJ1-5; D gene: .; CDR3 protein: CATSRADQPQHF; CDR3 DNA: TGTGCCACCAGCAGAGCGGATCAGCCCCAGCATTTT
clone size: .; V gene: TRBV19; J gene: TRBJ1-2; D gene: .; CDR3 protein: CASSIERVYGYTF; CDR3 DNA: TGTGCCAGTAGTATTGAGCGCGTCTATGGCTACACCTTC
clone size: .; V gene: TRBV2; J gene: TRBJ1-2; D gene: .; CDR3 protein: CASSVTWHYGYTF; CDR3 DNA: TGTGCCAGCAGTGTCACGTGGCACTATGGCTACACCTTC
clone size: .; V gene: TRBV6-5; J gene: TRBJ1-5; D gene: TRBD1; CDR3 protein: CASRVTGAGNQPQHF; CDR3 DNA: TGTGCCAGCAGGGTGACAGGGGCTGGCAATCAGCCCCAGCATTTT
clone size: few; V gene: TRBV20-1; J gene: TRBJ1-6; D gene: .; CDR3 protein: CSARDSLLHF; CDR3 DNA: TGCAGTGCTAGAGATAGTCTCCTCCACTTT
clone size: .; V gene: TRBV27; J gene: TRBJ1-2; D gene: .; CDR3 protein: CATLSSWHGYTF; CDR3 DNA: TGTGCCACCCTTAGCAGTTGGCATGGCTACACCTTC
clone size: once; V gene: TRBV5-4; J gene: TRBJ2-3; D gene: .; CDR3 protein: CASSFPRGLSTDTQYF; CDR3 DNA: TGTGCCAGCAGCTTTCCAAGGGGTTTGAGCACAGATACGCAGTATTTT
clone size: .; V gene: TRBV19; J gene: TRBJ1-1; D gene: .; CDR3 protein: CASSERRSGTEAFF; CDR3 DNA: TGTGCCAGTAGTGAACGGCGGAGCGGCACTGAAGCTTTCTTT
clone size: .; V gene: TRBV5-1; J gene: TRBJ1-1; D gene: .; CDR3 protein: CASSLEGFGEGNTEAFF; CDR3 DNA: TGCGCCAGCAGCTTGGAGGGATTTGGGGAGGGGAACACTGAAGCTTTCTTT
clone size: .; V gene: TRBV7-2; J gene: TRBJ2-7; D gene: .; CDR3 protein: CASSLIQGLNEQYF; CDR3 DNA: TGTGCCAGCAGCTTAATACAGGGTCTCAACGAGCAGTACTTC
clone size: .; V gene: TRBV29-1; J gene: TRBJ2-7; D gene: TRBD2; CDR3 protein: CSVGGIGSVTHEQYF; CDR3 DNA: TGCAGCGTGGGGGGGATAGGTTCGGTTACCCACGAGCAGTACTTC
clone size: .; V gene: TRBV28; J gene: TRBJ1-6; D gene: TRBD1; CDR3 protein: CASSLWGQYNSPLHF; CDR3 DNA: TGTGCCAGCAGTTTATGGGGACAGTATAATTCACCCCTCCACTTT
clone size: .; V gene: TRBV7-9; J gene: TRBJ2-7; D gene: .; CDR3 protein: CASSPRTYEQYF; CDR3 DNA: TGTGCCAGCAGCCCCAGGACCTACGAGCAGTACTTC
clone size: .; V gene: TRBV11-3; J gene: TRBJ1-1; D gene: TRBD1; CDR3 protein: CASSSGQGNTEAFF; CDR3 DNA: TGTGCCAGCAGCTCCGGACAGGGGAACACTGAAGCTTTCTTT
clone size: .; V gene: TRBV29-1; J gene: TRBJ2-7; D gene: .; CDR3 protein: CSVQTAIYEQYF; CDR3 DNA: TGCAGCGTTCAAACAGCCATATACGAGCAGTACTTC
clone size: .; V gene: TRBV3-1/TRBV3-2; J gene: TRBJ1-4; D gene: TRBD1; CDR3 protein: CASSQQSGGREKLFF; CDR3 DNA: TGTGCCAGCAGCCAACAATCAGGGGGTAGAGAAAAACTGTTTTTT
clone size: .; V gene: TRBV6-4; J gene: TRBJ2-1; D gene: TRBD2; CDR3 protein: CASSESPSGAGNEQFF; CDR3 DNA: TGTGCCAGCAGTGAATCCCCTAGCGGGGCTGGCAATGAGCAGTTCTTC
clone size: few; V gene: TRBV27; J gene: TRBJ1-1; D gene: .; CDR3 protein: CASSLSGGNTEAFF; CDR3 DNA: TGTGCCAGCAGTTTATCAGGGGGAAACACTGAAGCTTTCTTT
clone size: .; V gene: TRBV5-1; J gene: TRBJ2-7; D gene: .; CDR3 protein: CASSLAGVDEQYF; CDR3 DNA: TGCGCCAGCAGCTTGGCCGGGGTAGACGAGCAGTACTTC
clone size: .; V gene: TRBV7-2; J gene: TRBJ2-7; D gene: .; CDR3 protein: CASSLDPTTSYEQYF; CDR3 DNA: TGTGCCAGCAGCTTAGATCCGACTACTTCCTACGAGCAGTACTTC
clone size: .; V gene: TRBV7-9; J gene: TRBJ2-3; D gene: .; CDR3 protein: CASGRTGITDTQYF; CDR3 DNA: TGTGCCAGCGGCCGAACAGGGATCACAGATACGCAGTATTTT
clone size: .; V gene: TRBV7-2; J gene: TRBJ2-1; D gene: TRBD2; CDR3 protein: CASSRPAGGLNNEQFF; CDR3 DNA: TGTGCCAGCAGCCGCCCTGCGGGGGGGCTGAACAATGAGCAGTTCTTC
clone size: .; V gene: TRBV2; J gene: TRBJ1-4; D gene: .; CDR3 protein: CASGGRRANEKLFF; CDR3 DNA: TGTGCCAGCGGCGGGAGGAGGGCCAATGAAAAACTGTTTTTT
clone size: .; V gene: TRBV9; J gene: TRBJ1-3; D gene: TRBD1; CDR3 protein: CASSARGQGSGNTIYF; CDR3 DNA: TGTGCCAGCAGCGCAAGAGGACAGGGCTCTGGAAACACCATATATTTT
clone size: once; V gene: TRBV7-8; J gene: TRBJ2-7; D gene: .; CDR3 protein: CASSISPNGYEQYF; CDR3 DNA: TGTGCCAGCAGCATTAGTCCGAATGGCTACGAGCAGTACTTC